Below, one T cell receptor beta chain is given with its context. This entry belongs to a study of shared clonotypes between healthy human individuals. Germline assignment: CDR1 MNHEY and CDR2 SMNVEV (reference sequence). This CDR3 has 17 residues. Losses at the gene ends were 4 bases for V and 5 bases for J; bases not matched to a gene: 14. Some clones are missing from TCRdb's copy, which holds only in-frame ones; the method was immunoSEQ multiplex PCR. The sample lists approximately 340,000 clones, about 74% occurring once. This receptor was obtained from a man aged 30-40 years in good health. The V gene is TRBV27, the J gene TRBJ2-1, with 7 bases aligning to TRBD1. Sample: memory CD4+ T cells sorted from blood. Subset: CD45RA-negative fraction. The CDR3 reads CASSSWVNRGSHNEQFF. In DNA form, the CDR3 reads TGTGCCAGCAGTTCTTGGGTTAACAGGGGTTCTCACAATGAGCAGTTCTTC.